The entry below gives a single T cell receptor beta chain sequence along with its context. The antigen remains undetermined. This specimen belongs to a study of OX40 agonist ivuxolimab in advanced cancers. In the study overall: At 65% to 90% male, the cohort had a mean age of around 56 years, ranging from 23 to 79. Overall study findings and caveats: Expansion of clones was among the lowest in partial responders at 0.1-3.0 mg/kg.

Here immunoSEQ multiplex PCR was the method, and the copy in TCRdb shows in-frame clones only, minus some. The table has roughly 67,000 clones, about nine tenths seen once. Autoimmune disease history or systemic immunosuppression disqualified patients. This receptor was identified in an adult with an advanced solid tumor such as melanoma, head and neck, liver or kidney cancer. The specimen was CD4+ or CD8+ T cells sorted from blood, collected in a trial of the OX40 agonist ivuxolimab.

The CDR3 DNA sequence: TGTGCCAGCAGCCGATTTGGGCTAGCGGGGGGGCTTAACACCGGGGAGCTGTTTTTT. It codes for CASSRFGLAGGLNTGELFF. The chain links TRBV7-8 to TRBJ2-2; 12 nucleotides line up with TRBD2. Germline V gene lookup returns CDR1 SGHVS and CDR2 FQNEAQ. Losses at the gene ends were 5 bases for V and 2 bases for J; bases not matched to a gene: 12. This CDR3 is 19 amino acids long.